These 5 T cell receptor beta chains originate from one sample sequenced in a study of cytotoxic CD8 clonotypes in ibrutinib-treated CLL. Profiled with immunoSEQ multiplex PCR; TCRdb holds only in-frame clones, not every one. The data show under 150,000 clones, with around four fifths seen just once and roughly 3.3% held by the top ten. The starting material was PBMCs, obtained after 24 months of ibrutinib treatment. The receptor set was obtained from a human donor with chronic lymphocytic leukemia.

The chain is built from TRBV5-1 and TRBJ2-5, with D maybe TRBD2 (5 bases). Germline loops: CDR1 SGHRS, CDR2 YFSETQ. The ends were cut back, 4 bases at V and 1 base at J, with 11 bases in the middle. CDR3 length: 14 amino acids. CDR3: CASSPDGGQETQYF. DNA for the CDR3: TGCGCCAGCAGCCCGGACGGAGGCCAAGAGACCCAGTACTTC.

This clone was detected a few times. The rearrangement joins TRBV6-1 to TRBJ1-3, with D tentatively TRBD1 (5 bases). CDR3 length: 16 residues. CDR1 and CDR2 from the germline V gene are MNHNS and SASEGT. V lost 2 bases to trimming and J lost 2 bases, with 13 bases between them. CDR3 sequence: CASSEQGRVAGNTIYF. Written as DNA, the CDR3 is TGTGCCAGCAGTGAACAAGGCAGGGTGGCTGGAAACACCATATATTTT.

This clone was detected only a few times. The V call is TRBV19, the J call TRBJ1-5; 9 bases are shared with TRBD1. V gave up 10 bases and J gave up 5 bases; unmatched junction bases: 6. Germline V gene data show CDR1 as LNHDA and CDR2 as SQIVND (reference sequence). There are 13 residues in the CDR3. The CDR3 here is CAIRQGVDQPQHF. DNA for the CDR3: TGTGCCATCCGACAGGGGGTCGATCAGCCCCAGCATTTT.

The chain combines TRBV18 with TRBJ2-1; D remains ambiguous. The germline V and J ends were trimmed by 0 bases and 6 bases, with 12 bases remaining between them. CDR1 is KGHSH, CDR2 LQKENI, per germline. The CDR3 length is 15 residues. CDR3: CASSPPGGFRNEQFF. The DNA for the CDR3 is TGTGCCAGCTCACCACCGGGTGGATTCCGCAATGAGCAGTTCTTC.

The chain has TRBV5-1 and TRBJ2-5; 9 nucleotides match TRBD2. CDR3 length: 14 residues. With 3 bases clipped from V and 3 bases from J, the junction kept 3 bases outside the gene matches. In germline, CDR1 is SGHRS, CDR2 YFSETQ. CDR3 in DNA: TGCGCCAGCAGCTCTTCTAGCGGGGAAGAGACCCAGTACTTC. Its translation: CASSSSSGEETQYF.